This TCR beta chain is drawn from a study of cytomegalovirus exposure and HLA in healthy donors. Trimming pared 6 bases from V and 1 base from J, leaving 6 bases between. The CDR3 loop spans 12 amino acids. Germline-derived CDR1 and CDR2 are SGHAT and FQNNGV. This clone has just a few counts. Its antigen remains unidentified. The identical CDR3 is also encoded by other nucleotide sequences in the sample. Study-wide points: A later analysis linked a missense DCLRE1C variant to TCR beta V- and J-gene trimming.

PCR involved 60 Vbeta and 13 Jbeta primers. TCRdb's copy holds only in-frame clones and misses some; the assay was immunoSEQ multiplex PCR. The top ten hold around 1.7% of the sample, which has some 240,000 clones, around 90% seen once. The TCR was taken from a girl aged 2-10 years in good health and CMV-seronegative. This chain uses TRBV11-2 with TRBJ1-1, with D unresolved. Input material: PBMCs. In nucleotides, the CDR3 is TGTGCCAGCAGGGCGGGGAACACTGAAGCTTTCTTT. Translated: CASRAGNTEAFF.